These 13 T cell receptor beta chains were all obtained from the same sample, sequenced in a study of blood T cell repertoires in COVID-19. Some clones are missing from TCRdb's copy, which holds only in-frame ones; the method was immunoSEQ multiplex PCR. The sample shows over 200,000 clones, 86% of them seen only once. The sample comprised PBMCs or T cells enriched from blood (not recorded which). These receptors originate from a woman in her twenties or thirties who had been exposed to COVID-19.

The V and J genes are TRBV2 and TRBJ1-2; D may be TRBD1 (6 bases). V lost 1 base and J lost 4, with 10 bases in between. The CDR3 sequence is 14 residues long. Germline loops: CDR1 SNHLY, CDR2 FYNNEI. CDR3 nucleotides: TGTGCCAGCAGTGAAGGGAACAGGGTCTATGGCTACACCTTC. The encoded protein is CASSEGNRVYGYTF. The full variable domain, with the rest looked up from reference TRBV2 and TRBJ1-2, is EPEVTQTPSHQVTQMGQEVILRCVPISNHLYFYWYRQILGQKVEFLVSFYNNEISEKSEIFDDQFSVERPDGSNFTLKIRSTKLEDSAMYFCASSEGNRVYGYTFGSGTRLTVV.

V is TRBV30 and J is TRBJ1-5, with D maybe TRBD1 (5 bases). V was pared by 5 bases and J by 6 bases, with 14 bases between. The CDR3 runs 13 residues. Germline CDR1 is GTSNPN and CDR2 is SVGIG (reference sequence). As DNA, the CDR3 is TGTGCCTGGCAGGGTAACGGGGGTCAGCCCCAGCATTTT. Encoded protein: CAWQGNGGQPQHF.

This sequence joins TRBV28 and TRBJ2-3, with a weak D call TRBD2 (7 bases). The CDR3 runs to 16 residues. From germline, CDR1 is MDHEN and CDR2 SYDVKM. V was shortened by 3 bases and J by 1 base, with 14 bases between the two germline ends. CDR3: CASSLGGPRGTDTQYF. In nucleotides, the CDR3 is TGTGCCAGCAGTTTGGGGGGGCCCCGGGGCACAGATACGCAGTATTTT.

This clone was seen once. This chain links TRBV6-5 with TRBJ2-3, with D possibly being TRBD1 (6 bases). This CDR3 contains 15 residues. V gave up 2 bases and J gave up 0 bases, with 9 bases separating them. Germline V gene lookup returns CDR1 MNHEY and CDR2 SVGAGI. The CDR3: CASSYLGTSTDTQYF. The CDR3 DNA reads TGTGCCAGCAGTTACCTGGGGACAAGCACAGATACGCAGTATTTT.

In DNA form, the CDR3 reads TGCAGCGCCACCCGGGGAGAGGGCTACACCTTC. Its translation is CSATRGEGYTF. The J gene is TRBJ1-2, the V gene TRBV29-1; no reliable D call. V was cut by 7 bases and J by 8 bases, with 14 bases left in between. This CDR3 is built from 11 residues. Germline CDR1 reads SQVTM; CDR2 reads ANQGSEA.

This clone was seen only once. The J gene is TRBJ1-5, the V gene TRBV19; no clear D gene. Trimming removed 5 bases from V and 6 bases from J, with 8 bases in between. This CDR3 is 12 amino acids long. Germline CDR1 and CDR2: LNHDA and SQIVND (reference sequence). CDR3 nucleotides: TGTGCCAGTAGTCAGGTTTCTCAGCCCCAGCATTTT. This encodes CASSQVSQPQHF.

The chain is built from TRBV6-5 and TRBJ1-5, with TRBD1 identical over 9 bases. V shed 4 bases and J 2 bases; nucleotides not matched to a gene: 3. This CDR3 comprises 15 residues. Germline CDR1 MNHEY, CDR2 SVGAGI. The CDR3 spells CASSSTGGRNQPQHF. As DNA, the CDR3 is TGTGCCAGCAGTTCCACAGGGGGCCGCAATCAGCCCCAGCATTTT.

This clone turned up a few times. The rearrangement joins TRBV5-1 to TRBJ1-6, with D perhaps TRBD1 (6 bases). This CDR3 is 15 amino acids long. Germline V gene sequence: CDR1 SGHRS, CDR2 YFSETQ. Deletions cut 0 bases from V and 13 bases from J, with 17 bases between. Here the CDR3 reads CASSLALDSGTPLHF. The CDR3 bases are TGCGCCAGCAGCTTGGCCCTGGACAGCGGTACCCCCCTCCACTTT.

V is TRBV5-1 and J is TRBJ2-7; 9 nucleotides align to TRBD1. The CDR3 length is 14 residues. V shed 2 bases, J shed 7 bases, and the junction held 7 bases outside the gene matches. The germline gives CDR1 SGHRS, CDR2 YFSETQ. For the CDR3, the DNA is TGCGCCAGCAGCTTAGGGACAGGGTTAAAGGAGCAGTACTTC. It is translated as CASSLGTGLKEQYF. The variable domain in full, with the rest retrieved from reference TRBV5-1 and TRBJ2-7, is KAGVTQTPRYLIKTRGQQVTLSCSPISGHRSVSWYQQTPGQGLQFLFEYFSETQRNKGNFPGRFSGRQFSNSRSEMNVSTLELGDSALYLCASSLGTGLKEQYFGPGTRLTVT.

This chain connects TRBV7-8 to TRBJ1-6; D might be TRBD1 (6 bases). The CDR3 totals 14 residues. The V end lost 2 bases, the J end lost 7 bases, and 9 bases lay between the germline ends. CDR1 and CDR2 from the germline V gene are SGHVS and FQNEAQ. The CDR3, as DNA: TGTGCCAGCAGCTTATCAACAGGGAATTCACCCCTCCACTTT. Its protein product is CASSLSTGNSPLHF.

This clone showed up just once. The CDR3 sequence: CASSGLAGDRDTQYF. The CDR3 DNA follows: TGTGCCAGCAGCGGACTAGCGGGGGACCGGGATACGCAGTATTTT. The rearrangement joins TRBV6-5 to TRBJ2-3; 13 nucleotides agree with TRBD2. Germline-derived CDR1 and CDR2 are MNHEY and SVGAGI. The junction had 6 bases not matched to a gene; V was cut back by 6 bases and J by 6 bases. The CDR3 consists of 15 residues.

The chain joins TRBV29-1 to TRBJ2-7; 7 bases are shared with TRBD1. With 6 bases clipped from V and 3 bases from J, the junction kept 8 bases outside the gene matches. The CDR3 runs 13 residues. Germline V lookup: CDR1 SQVTM, CDR2 ANQGSEA. The CDR3 DNA reads TGCAGCGTCGTGACAGGGACAGTCTACGAGCAGTACTTC. Amino acids: CSVVTGTVYEQYF.

This clone was seen only a few times. The sample has other DNA sequences that encode this CDR3 too. The genes are TRBV5-6 and TRBJ1-2, with D possibly being TRBD1 (6 bases). V lost 0 bases and J 5 bases, leaving 11 bases between the germline ends. This CDR3 spans 14 amino acids. Germline V gene lookup returns CDR1 SGHDT and CDR2 YYEEEE. The CDR3 region has the DNA TGTGCCAGCAGCTTGGACAGGGTTGGGTATGGCTACACCTTC. This codes for CASSLDRVGYGYTF.